The 26 T cell receptor beta chains in this list originate from one sample, sequenced in a study of T cell responses to AZD1222 COVID-19 vaccine (dated by TCRdb to about 2021). The protocol used for the library was the immunoSEQ multiplex PCR assay. TCRdb stores this immuneACCESS table with in-frame sequences only. Part of the clones is absent; in the studies checked, under half of the shortfall reflects unresolved V genes, and no reason is known for the rest. Across this sample there are around 150,000 clones, with 90% to 95% seen only once. The top ten constitute 5% of the sample. The time point label of this sample denotes: baseline before first vaccination. The source material was peripheral blood, sampled on day 0 of AZD1222 vaccination. All receptors derive from an adult in good health.

The rearrangement uses TRBV10-2 and TRBJ1-3; perhaps TRBD1 as D (5 bases). The CDR3 has 15 amino acids. Germline lookup yields CDR1 WSHSY and CDR2 SAAADI. V was shortened by 4 bases and J by 4 bases, with 14 bases between the two germline ends. For the CDR3, the DNA is TGCGCCAGCAGTGGGGGCACCGTCAAGGGAAACACCATATATTTT. It translates to CASSGGTVKGNTIYF.

The chain links TRBV4-1 to TRBJ2-1; 8 bases map to TRBD2. Germline lookup yields CDR1 MGHRA and CDR2 YSYEKL. With V trimmed by 1 base and J by 9 bases, 14 bases remained unmatched. The CDR3 contains 17 residues. CDR3 amino acids: CASSQGSPGGGRSEQFF. The CDR3 nucleotides are TGCGCCAGCAGCCAAGGCTCCCCGGGTGGCGGGAGGTCTGAGCAGTTCTTC.

This clone was seen only once. V is TRBV24-1 and J is TRBJ1-2; TRBD1 agrees at 9 bases. Per the germline V gene, CDR1 is KGHDR and CDR2 is SFDVKD. V lost 12 bases, J lost 3 bases, and 10 bases stayed unmatched. This CDR3 contains 14 residues. The CDR3 loop is CASSPGTGHYGYTF. CDR3 sequence (DNA): TGTGCCTCTTCCCCCGGGACAGGGCACTATGGCTACACCTTC.

The chain uses TRBV19 and TRBJ1-5; D is possibly TRBD1 (6 bases). The germline V and J ends were trimmed by 6 bases and 3 bases, with 9 bases remaining between them. CDR3 size: 13 residues. Germline V lookup: CDR1 LNHDA, CDR2 SQIVND (reference sequence). CDR3 sequence: CASRGGSNQPQHF. CDR3 bases: TGTGCCAGTAGAGGGGGATCCAATCAGCCCCAGCATTTT.

The genes are TRBV4-3 and TRBJ2-2, with D maybe TRBD2 (5 bases). Germline assignment: CDR1 LGHNA and CDR2 YSLEER. V gave up 5 bases and J gave up 7 bases, with 14 bases separating them. This CDR3 contains 14 residues. DNA for the CDR3: TGCGCCAGCAGCTTAAGGATCGGAGGCGGGGAGCTGTTTTTT. Translation gives CASSLRIGGGELFF.

The rearrangement links TRBV19 to TRBJ1-1; tentative D call: TRBD1 (6 bases). From germline, CDR1 is LNHDA and CDR2 SQIVND (reference sequence). The CDR3 is 15 residues long. Trimming shortened V by 7 bases and J by 4 bases, and 19 bases separated the two germline ends. CDR3 nucleotide sequence: TGTGCCAGTATAGGTCGGGGGGCTAAACGCACTGAAGCTTTCTTT. Its protein is CASIGRGAKRTEAFF.

This clone was detected many times. The chain is built from TRBV9 and TRBJ2-2; the D call may be TRBD1 or TRBD2 (6 bases each). Germline CDR1 is SGDLS and CDR2 is YYNGEE. Trimming took off 3 bases at V and 6 bases at J, with 18 bases between the two ends. This CDR3 spans 16 amino acids. CDR3 sequence reads: CASSDGGHKGAGELFF. The CDR3 DNA sequence: TGTGCCAGCAGCGATGGGGGGCATAAGGGCGCCGGGGAGCTGTTTTTT.

V and J are TRBV2 and TRBJ1-5, with no clear D. The CDR3 covers 16 residues. Per germline, CDR1 SNHLY and CDR2 FYNNEI. Trimming took 4 bases from V and 2 from J, leaving 15 bases between them. The CDR3 loop is CASSGPGRQGNQPQHF. The CDR3 DNA follows: TGTGCCAGCAGTGGACCAGGCCGCCAGGGCAATCAGCCCCAGCATTTT.

This clone turned up a few times. The chain couples TRBV5-1 to TRBJ2-7; D unresolved. This CDR3 region has 15 residues. Germline V CDR1 and CDR2: SGHRS, YFSETQ. Trimming stripped 0 bases from V and 2 bases from J, with 12 bases between. CDR3 coding DNA: TGCGCCAGCAGCTTGGCCTCTCACGGTGCCTACGAGCAGTACTTC. As protein: CASSLASHGAYEQYF.

The CDR3 nucleotides are TGTGCCAGCAGTTTAATTTCGGACTCATTCTCCAATGAGCAGTTCTTC. It specifies CASSLISDSFSNEQFF. This chain connects TRBV27 to TRBJ2-1, with D perhaps TRBD2 (5 bases). Looked up from germline, CDR1 is MNHEY and CDR2 is SMNVEV (reference sequence). The CDR3 has 16 residues. Trimming removed 2 bases at V and 6 bases at J, with 17 bases between.

This clone was recorded only once. The chain has TRBV24-1 and TRBJ1-1; D not certain. The germline V gene encodes CDR1 KGHDR and CDR2 SFDVKD. The CDR3 contains 9 residues. The V end lost 9 bases, the J end lost 7 bases, and 5 bases lay between the germline ends. CDR3 loop: CATFSEAFF. CDR3 in DNA: TGTGCCACCTTTAGTGAAGCTTTCTTT.

This chain links TRBV27 with TRBJ2-7; either TRBD1 or TRBD2 may supply D (6 bases each). The germline gives CDR1 MNHEY, CDR2 SMNVEV (reference sequence). The CDR3 consists of 16 residues. V dropped 3 bases and J dropped 4 bases, with 19 bases sitting between them. The CDR3 DNA follows: TGTGCCAGCAGTTTTGCCCCTTCGGGGGCCCTATACGAGCAGTACTTC. Its translation: CASSFAPSGALYEQYF.

This clone appeared a few times. The chain recombines TRBV9 with TRBJ2-7, with a possible D match to TRBD2 (5 bases). Germline loops: CDR1 SGDLS, CDR2 YYNGEE. The CDR3 runs to 13 residues. Between the trimmed V and J ends, which lost 2 bases and 0 bases, there was a span of 6 bases. The DNA for the CDR3 is TGTGCCAGCAGCGTGGAGGACTCCTACGAGCAGTACTTC. Protein sequence: CASSVEDSYEQYF.

The V call is TRBV18, the J call TRBJ1-5, with D hard to call. From germline, CDR1 is KGHSH and CDR2 LQKENI. V was pared by 4 bases and J by 0 bases, with 16 bases between. The CDR3 runs to 17 residues. The CDR3 nucleotides are TGTGCCAGCTCACGAACCCGGGAAATTTCTAGCAATCAGCCCCAGCATTTT. This sequence encodes CASSRTREISSNQPQHF.

In the case of this clone: The same CDR3 is also encoded by other DNA sequences in this sample. The rearrangement joins TRBV28 to TRBJ1-4; 8 bases are a match to TRBD1. The CDR3 has 14 residues. Germline V CDR1 and CDR2: MDHEN, SYDVKM. With V trimmed by 5 bases and J by 8 bases, 7 bases remained unmatched. The CDR3 here is CASSRGQGREKLFF. The CDR3 nucleotides are TGTGCCAGCAGTCGCGGACAGGGTCGGGAAAAACTGTTTTTT.

Worth noting for this clone: Mismatch with germline at one junction end may stem from a read error. The V and J genes are TRBV28 and TRBJ1-4; D gene unclear. Germline loops: CDR1 MDHEN, CDR2 SYDVKM. The CDR3 extends over 12 amino acids. The CDR3 spells CASSSPPTELIF. The CDR3 DNA follows: TGTGCCAGCAGTTCCCCACCTACAGAGCTGATTTTT.

The V and J genes are TRBV3-1 (or the pseudogene TRBV3-2) and TRBJ2-7; 7 positions agree with TRBD2. V dropped 8 bases and J dropped 0; count of bases not matched to a gene: 7. This CDR3 contains 14 residues. Per the germline V gene, CDR1 is LGHDT and CDR2 is YNNKEL (reference sequence). CDR3 DNA sequence: TGTGCCAGCCAAAAAGCGGGGAGCTCCTACGAGCAGTACTTC. This codes for CASQKAGSSYEQYF.

The chain couples TRBV7-9 to TRBJ2-7, with D unclear. Trimming cost V 2 bases and J 1 base, with 6 bases left between them. Germline V gives CDR1 SEHNR, CDR2 FQNEAQ (reference sequence). The CDR3 runs 13 residues. In DNA form, the CDR3 reads TGTGCCAGCAGCTTAAGGGAATCCTACGAGCAGTACTTC. Translated: CASSLRESYEQYF.

V and J are TRBV28 and TRBJ2-3, with 7 positions matching TRBD2. Germline CDR1 MDHEN, CDR2 SYDVKM. The CDR3 covers 17 residues. V lost 7 bases, J lost 0 bases, and 13 bases stayed unmatched. The DNA for the CDR3 is TGTGCCAGCACCGCCCGACTAGCCCTAATTAGCACAGATACGCAGTATTTT. Protein product: CASTARLALISTDTQYF.

The V call is TRBV6-2 or TRBV6-3, the J call TRBJ2-5, with TRBD1 matching over 12 bases. The germline V gene encodes CDR1 MNHEY and CDR2 SVGEGT. Trimming at V came to 5 bases and at J to 4 bases, leaving 2 bases not matched to a gene. The CDR3 sequence is 14 residues long. CDR3 loop: CASSRDRGLETQYF. CDR3 nucleotide sequence: TGTGCCAGCAGTCGGGACAGGGGGCTAGAGACCCAGTACTTC.

The chain recombines TRBV6-4 with TRBJ2-1, with TRBD2 identical over 9 bases. Germline CDR1 is MRHNA and CDR2 is SNTAGT. J lost 7 bases, V lost 0 bases, and 7 bases had no gene match. The CDR3 loop spans 16 amino acids. CDR3: CASSDSGGRASNEQFF. CDR3 bases: TGTGCCAGCAGTGACTCAGGCGGGAGGGCCAGTAATGAGCAGTTCTTC.

This rearrangement joins TRBV4-1 to TRBJ1-5; D gene ambiguous. There are 13 residues in the CDR3. Looked up from germline, CDR1 is MGHRA and CDR2 is YSYEKL. Trimming took off 1 base at V and 7 bases at J, with 8 bases between the two ends. CDR3 loop: CASSQGGSQPQHF. CDR3 coding DNA: TGCGCCAGCAGCCAAGGGGGTTCGCAGCCCCAGCATTTT.

CDR3 nucleotides: TGTGCCAGCAGTTACTCGTGGGAGTCTGGAAACACCATATATTTT. As protein: CASSYSWESGNTIYF. The chain recombines TRBV6-5 with TRBJ1-3, with D hard to call. The CDR3 covers 15 residues. Trimming removed 0 bases from V and 1 base from J, with 7 bases in between. Germline loops: CDR1 MNHEY, CDR2 SVGAGI.

The chain is built from TRBV9 and TRBJ2-1; TRBD2 matches at 14 bases. Germline V gene data show CDR1 as SGDLS and CDR2 as YYNGEE. Trimming removed 0 bases from V and 8 bases from J; junction bases left unmatched: 4. The CDR3 has 16 amino acids. CDR3 loop: CASSVGGTSGSYEQFF. CDR3 coding DNA: TGTGCCAGCAGCGTAGGTGGGACTAGCGGGAGCTATGAGCAGTTCTTC.

The chain uses TRBV6-5 and TRBJ2-7, with 7 bases fitting TRBD1. Germline V gene sequence: CDR1 MNHEY, CDR2 SVGAGI. J was trimmed by 2 bases and V by 6 bases; bases with no gene match: 10. The CDR3 totals 15 residues. The CDR3 spells CASSSPGQITYEQYF. The CDR3 DNA sequence: TGTGCCAGCAGCAGCCCGGGACAGATTACCTACGAGCAGTACTTC.

V is TRBV5-8 and J is TRBJ2-1; D unclear. Germline V lookup: CDR1 SGHTS, CDR2 YDEGEE. Trimming took 2 bases from V and 8 from J, leaving 20 bases between them. The CDR3 is 16 residues long. CDR3 in amino acids: CASSFGRSWVLDEQFF. CDR3 sequence (DNA): TGTGCCAGCAGCTTTGGTCGGAGCTGGGTCCTGGATGAGCAGTTCTTC.